The 5 T cell receptor beta chains in this list originate from one sample, sequenced in a study of blood T cell repertoires in COVID-19. TCRdb's copy holds only in-frame clones and misses some; the assay was immunoSEQ multiplex PCR. The sample contains approximately 170,000 clones, 75% to 90% of which appear only once. The material sequenced was peripheral blood. These receptors were collected from a human donor in a cohort sampled during active COVID-19.

The chain joins TRBV2 to TRBJ1-4; D not resolved. Trimming took 7 bases from V and 5 from J, leaving 17 bases between them. This CDR3 region has 15 residues. Germline V gene lookup returns CDR1 SNHLY and CDR2 FYNNEI. This CDR3 is CASTERAGANEKLFF. The CDR3 DNA reads as TGTGCCAGCACCGAAAGGGCGGGTGCGAATGAAAAACTGTTTTTT.

The chain carries TRBV27 and TRBJ2-3; D may be TRBD2 (6 bases). The CDR3 totals 12 residues. CDR1 and CDR2 (germline): MNHEY, SMNVEV (reference sequence). CDR3 region: CATGEITDTQYF. The CDR3 bases are TGTGCGACGGGGGAGATCACAGATACGCAGTATTTT.

The V gene is TRBV5-4, the J gene TRBJ1-1; the D gene is possibly TRBD1 (5 bases). The germline V gene encodes CDR1 SGHNT and CDR2 YYREEE (reference sequence). The CDR3 runs 15 residues. V was trimmed by 6 bases and J by 0 bases, leaving 15 bases between them. The CDR3, as DNA: TGTGCCAGCACCTCATGGACCAGGGTGAACACTGAAGCTTTCTTT. Protein product: CASTSWTRVNTEAFF.

This rearrangement joins TRBV28 to TRBJ2-1; 13 bases align to TRBD2. Losses at the gene ends were 6 bases for V and 13 bases for J; bases not matched to a gene: 12. CDR3 length: 15 amino acids. Germline CDR1 MDHEN, CDR2 SYDVKM. CDR3 residues: CASSPPTSGGAAQFF. Here the CDR3 DNA reads TGTGCCAGCAGCCCCCCTACTAGCGGGGGGGCCGCTCAGTTCTTC. The full variable domain, completed using reference TRBV28 and TRBJ2-1, is DVKVTQSSRYLVKRTGEKVFLECVQDMDHENMFWYRQDPGLGLRLIYFSYDVKMKEKGDIPEGYSVSREKKERFSLILESASTNQTSMYLCASSPPTSGGAAQFFGPGTRLTVL.

V is TRBV27 and J is TRBJ2-5; TRBD1 matches at 8 bases. V shed 3 bases, J shed 5 bases, and the junction held 5 bases outside the gene matches. The CDR3 length is 14 residues. Germline V gene data show CDR1 as MNHEY and CDR2 as SMNVEV (reference sequence). This chain's CDR3 is CASSFQGAQETQYF. As DNA, the CDR3 is TGTGCCAGCAGTTTTCAGGGGGCTCAGGAGACCCAGTACTTC.